Sequencing of this T cell receptor (beta chain) was carried out in a study of shared clonotypes between healthy human individuals. On the study more broadly: A donor's plate count was three for CD4 naive and three for CD4 memory; CD8 naive had two and CD8 memory one. General study points: The diversity represented, both genetic and in exposure history, was limited by few donors.

Naive CD8 cells lacked CD45RO, underwent positive selection for CCR7 and left out terminally differentiated effector memory CD45RA+ cells. The germline V gene encodes CDR1 SNHLY and CDR2 FYNNEI. This CDR3 comprises 14 residues. A remark on this clone: Its antigen remains unknown. The junction shows a germline mismatch at one end, possibly a read error.

Assay: immunoSEQ multiplex PCR; the TCRdb copy retains only in-frame clones and omits some. Among roughly 2 million clones listed, about 95% were seen once. The J gene is TRBJ1-2, the V gene TRBV2, with D unresolved. The sample comprised naive CD8+ T cells sorted from blood. The receptor's source is a man aged 18-30 years in good health. In DNA form, the CDR3 reads TGTGCCAGCAGGGAAGAGTGGGAGAACTATGGCTACACCTTC. It translates to CASREEWENYGYTF.